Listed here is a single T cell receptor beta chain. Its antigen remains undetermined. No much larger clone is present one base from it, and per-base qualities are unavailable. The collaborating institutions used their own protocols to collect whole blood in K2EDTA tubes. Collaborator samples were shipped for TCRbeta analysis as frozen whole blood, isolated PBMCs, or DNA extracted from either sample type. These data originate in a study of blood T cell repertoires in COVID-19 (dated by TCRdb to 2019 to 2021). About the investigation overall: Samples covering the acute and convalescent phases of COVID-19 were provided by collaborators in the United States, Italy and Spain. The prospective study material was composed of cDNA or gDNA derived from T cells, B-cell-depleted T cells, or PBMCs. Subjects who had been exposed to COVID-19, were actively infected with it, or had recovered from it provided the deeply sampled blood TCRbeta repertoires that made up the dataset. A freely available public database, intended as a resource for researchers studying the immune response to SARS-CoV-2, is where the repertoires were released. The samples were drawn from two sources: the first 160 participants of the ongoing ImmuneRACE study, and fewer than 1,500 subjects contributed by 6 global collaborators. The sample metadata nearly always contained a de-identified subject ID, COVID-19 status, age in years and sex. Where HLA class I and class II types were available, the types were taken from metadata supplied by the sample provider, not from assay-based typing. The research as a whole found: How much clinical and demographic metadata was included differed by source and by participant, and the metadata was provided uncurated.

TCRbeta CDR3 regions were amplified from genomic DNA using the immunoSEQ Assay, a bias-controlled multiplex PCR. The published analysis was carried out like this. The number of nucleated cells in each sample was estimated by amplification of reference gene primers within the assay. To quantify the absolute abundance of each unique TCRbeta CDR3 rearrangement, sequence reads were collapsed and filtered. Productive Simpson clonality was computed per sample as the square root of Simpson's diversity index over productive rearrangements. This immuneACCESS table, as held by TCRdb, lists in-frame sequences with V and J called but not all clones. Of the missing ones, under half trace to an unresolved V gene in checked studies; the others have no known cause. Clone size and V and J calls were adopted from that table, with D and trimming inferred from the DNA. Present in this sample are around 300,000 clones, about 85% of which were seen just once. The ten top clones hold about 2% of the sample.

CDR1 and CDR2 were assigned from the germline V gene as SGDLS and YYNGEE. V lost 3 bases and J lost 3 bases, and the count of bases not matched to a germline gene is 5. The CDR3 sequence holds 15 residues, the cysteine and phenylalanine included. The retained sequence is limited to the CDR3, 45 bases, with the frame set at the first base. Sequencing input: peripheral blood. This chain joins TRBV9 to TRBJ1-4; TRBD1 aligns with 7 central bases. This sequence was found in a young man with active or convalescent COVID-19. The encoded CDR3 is CASSARQGANEKLFF. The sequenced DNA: TGTGCCAGCAGCGCCCGACAGGGCGCTAATGAAAAACTGTTTTTT.